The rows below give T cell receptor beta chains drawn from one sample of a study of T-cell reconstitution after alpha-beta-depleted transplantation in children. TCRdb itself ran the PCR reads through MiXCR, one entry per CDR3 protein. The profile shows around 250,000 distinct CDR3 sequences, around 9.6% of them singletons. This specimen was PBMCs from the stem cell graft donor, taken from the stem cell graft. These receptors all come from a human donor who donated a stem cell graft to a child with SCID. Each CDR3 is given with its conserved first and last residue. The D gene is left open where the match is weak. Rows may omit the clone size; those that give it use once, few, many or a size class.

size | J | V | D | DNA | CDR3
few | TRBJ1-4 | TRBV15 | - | TGTGCCACCATGGCAGGCGGTAATGAAAAACTGTTTTTT | CATMAGGNEKLFF
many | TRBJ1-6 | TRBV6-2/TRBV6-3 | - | TGTGCCAGCAGAGAACCTCGGACAAGCTGGAATTCACCCCTCCACTTT | CASREPRTSWNSPLHF
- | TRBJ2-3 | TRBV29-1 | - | TGCAGCGTTGCTGATCTCAGGGTGAGCACAGATACGCAGTATTTT | CSVADLRVSTDTQYF
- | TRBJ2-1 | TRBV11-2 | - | TGTGCCAGCAGCTCCCTAAGGGGCGGCACTGAGCAGTTCTTC | CASSSLRGGTEQFF
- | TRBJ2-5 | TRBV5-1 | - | TGCGCCAGCAGCTCCCGGGTATCAAGCGGGGAGACCCAGTACTTC | CASSSRVSSGETQYF
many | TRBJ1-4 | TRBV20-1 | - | TGCAGTGTCGCAGCGGGGGCAACTAATGAAAAACTGTTTTTT | CSVAAGATNEKLFF
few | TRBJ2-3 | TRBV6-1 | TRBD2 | TGTGCCAGCAGTCCGACTAGCGGGGCCACAGATACGCAGTATTTT | CASSPTSGATDTQYF
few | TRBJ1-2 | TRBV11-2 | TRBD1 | TGTGCCAGCAGCCCGGAACCGGGACAGGGGGCGAATGGCTACACCTTC | CASSPEPGQGANGYTF
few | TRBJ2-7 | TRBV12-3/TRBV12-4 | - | TGTGCCAGCAGTTTTGGCCCGGCCCAGCAGTACTTC | CASSFGPAQQYF
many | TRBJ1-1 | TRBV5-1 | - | TGCGCCAGCAGGGGCAGTCCGAACACTGAAGCTTTCTTT | CASRGSPNTEAFF
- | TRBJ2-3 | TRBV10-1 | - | TGCGCCCTCCCGGGACAAGACACAGATACGCAGTATTTT | CALPGQDTDTQYF
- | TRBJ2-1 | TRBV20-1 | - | TGCAGTGCTAGAGAACTAGGGGGGGCCGTCAATGAGCAGTTCTTC | CSARELGGAVNEQFF
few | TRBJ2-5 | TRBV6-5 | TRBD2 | TGTGCCAGCAGTTACCTAGCGGGGGCTCCCCAGTACTTC | CASSYLAGAPQYF
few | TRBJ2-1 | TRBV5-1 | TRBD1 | TGCGCCAGCAGGTTCGACAGGGGGCAATCCTACAATGAGCAGTTCTTC | CASRFDRGQSYNEQFF
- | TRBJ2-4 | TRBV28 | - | TGTGCCAGCGTGTCGGGGAACATTCAGTACTTC | CASVSGNIQYF
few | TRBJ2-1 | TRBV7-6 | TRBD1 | TGTGCCAGCAGCCGTACAGGGGACGACTACAATGAGCAGTTCTTC | CASSRTGDDYNEQFF
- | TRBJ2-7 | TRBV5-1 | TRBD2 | TGCGCCAGCACCATAAGCGGGGGCCTAACACCTAGCGAGCAGTACTTC | CASTISGGLTPSEQYF